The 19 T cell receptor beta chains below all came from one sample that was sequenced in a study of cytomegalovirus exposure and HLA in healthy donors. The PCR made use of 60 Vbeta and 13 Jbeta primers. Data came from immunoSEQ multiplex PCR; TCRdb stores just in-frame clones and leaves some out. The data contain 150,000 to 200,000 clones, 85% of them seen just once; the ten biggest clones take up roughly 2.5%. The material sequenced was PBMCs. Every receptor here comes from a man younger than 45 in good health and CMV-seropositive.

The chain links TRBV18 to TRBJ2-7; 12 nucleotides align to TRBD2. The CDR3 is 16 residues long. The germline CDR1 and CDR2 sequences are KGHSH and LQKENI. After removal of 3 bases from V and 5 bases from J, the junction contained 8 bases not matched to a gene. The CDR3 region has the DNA TGTGCCAGCTCACCTCTAGCGGGAGGGTACGGGGACGAGCAGTACTTC. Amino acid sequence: CASSPLAGGYGDEQYF.

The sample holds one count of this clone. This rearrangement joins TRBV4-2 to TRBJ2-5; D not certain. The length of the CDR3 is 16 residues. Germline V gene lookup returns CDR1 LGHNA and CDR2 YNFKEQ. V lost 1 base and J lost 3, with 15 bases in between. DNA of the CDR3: TGTGCCAGCAGCCAAGTCCAGGATATTTCCAAAGAGACCCAGTACTTC. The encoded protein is CASSQVQDISKETQYF.

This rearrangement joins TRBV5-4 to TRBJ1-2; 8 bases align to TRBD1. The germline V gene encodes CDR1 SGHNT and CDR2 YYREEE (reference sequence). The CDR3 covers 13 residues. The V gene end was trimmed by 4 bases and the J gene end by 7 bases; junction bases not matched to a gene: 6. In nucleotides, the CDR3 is TGTGCCAGCAGCCCGGGACAGGTTGCTGGCTACACCTTC. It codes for CASSPGQVAGYTF.

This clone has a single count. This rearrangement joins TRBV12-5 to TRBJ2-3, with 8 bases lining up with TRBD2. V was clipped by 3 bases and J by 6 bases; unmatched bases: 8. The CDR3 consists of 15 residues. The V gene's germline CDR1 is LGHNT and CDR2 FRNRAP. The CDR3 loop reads CASGFRREDRDTQYF. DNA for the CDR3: TGTGCTAGTGGTTTTAGGCGGGAGGATCGGGATACGCAGTATTTT.

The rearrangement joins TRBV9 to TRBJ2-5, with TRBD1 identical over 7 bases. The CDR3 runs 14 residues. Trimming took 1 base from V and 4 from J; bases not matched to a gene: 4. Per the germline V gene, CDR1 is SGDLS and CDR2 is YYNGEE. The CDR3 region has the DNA TGTGCCAGCAGCGTAACAGGGGTGACAGAGACCCAGTACTTC. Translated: CASSVTGVTETQYF.

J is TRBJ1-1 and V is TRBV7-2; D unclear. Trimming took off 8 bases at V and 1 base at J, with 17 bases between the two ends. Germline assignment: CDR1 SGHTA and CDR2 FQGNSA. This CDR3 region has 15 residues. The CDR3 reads CASVTGPGENTEAFF. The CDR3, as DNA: TGTGCCAGCGTAACGGGTCCGGGAGAGAACACTGAAGCTTTCTTT.

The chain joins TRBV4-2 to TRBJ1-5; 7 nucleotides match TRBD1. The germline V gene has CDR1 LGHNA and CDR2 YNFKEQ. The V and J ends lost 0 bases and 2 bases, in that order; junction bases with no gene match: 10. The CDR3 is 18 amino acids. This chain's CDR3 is CASSQERAGQEGNQPQHF. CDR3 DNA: TGTGCCAGCAGCCAAGAAAGGGCCGGACAGGAAGGCAATCAGCCCCAGCATTTT.

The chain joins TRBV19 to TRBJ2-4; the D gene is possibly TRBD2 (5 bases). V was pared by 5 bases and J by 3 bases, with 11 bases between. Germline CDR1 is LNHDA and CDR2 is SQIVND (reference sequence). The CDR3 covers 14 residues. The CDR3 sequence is CASSRGGNKNIQYF. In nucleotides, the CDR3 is TGTGCCAGTAGTCGGGGTGGGAACAAAAACATTCAGTACTTC.

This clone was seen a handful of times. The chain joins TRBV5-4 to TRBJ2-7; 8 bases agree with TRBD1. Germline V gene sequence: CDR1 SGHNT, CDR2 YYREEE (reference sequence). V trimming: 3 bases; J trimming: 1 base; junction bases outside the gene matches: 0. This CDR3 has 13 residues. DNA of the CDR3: TGTGCCAGCAGCTGGGACAGGTCCTACGAGCAGTACTTC. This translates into CASSWDRSYEQYF.

The CDR3 coding sequence is TGTGCCAGCATTTCGGATACGCAGTATTTT. As protein: CASISDTQYF. This sequence joins TRBV7-9 and TRBJ2-3; D call uncertain. CDR3 length: 10 residues. In germline, CDR1 is SEHNR, CDR2 FQNEAQ (reference sequence). The ends were cut back, 7 bases at V and 6 bases at J, with 5 bases in the middle.

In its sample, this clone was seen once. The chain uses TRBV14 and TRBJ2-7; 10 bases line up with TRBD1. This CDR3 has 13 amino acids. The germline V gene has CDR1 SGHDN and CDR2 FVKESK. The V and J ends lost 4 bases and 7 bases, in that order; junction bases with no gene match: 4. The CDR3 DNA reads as TGTGCCAGCAGCCCTCGGACAGGGGGGGAGCAGTACGTC. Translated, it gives CASSPRTGGEQYV.

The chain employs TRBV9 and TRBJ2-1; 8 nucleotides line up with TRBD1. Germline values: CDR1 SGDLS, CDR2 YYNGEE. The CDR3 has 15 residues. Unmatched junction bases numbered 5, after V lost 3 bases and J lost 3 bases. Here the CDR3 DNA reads TGTGCCAGCAGCGCATCCGGGACAGGCTACAATGAGCAGTTCTTC. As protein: CASSASGTGYNEQFF.

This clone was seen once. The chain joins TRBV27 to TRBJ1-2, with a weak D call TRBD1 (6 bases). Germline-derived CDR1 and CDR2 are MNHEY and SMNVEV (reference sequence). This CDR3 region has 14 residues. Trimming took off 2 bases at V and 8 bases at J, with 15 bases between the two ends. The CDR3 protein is CASSLVQGMGGYTF. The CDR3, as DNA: TGTGCCAGCAGTTTAGTACAGGGAATGGGAGGCTACACCTTC.

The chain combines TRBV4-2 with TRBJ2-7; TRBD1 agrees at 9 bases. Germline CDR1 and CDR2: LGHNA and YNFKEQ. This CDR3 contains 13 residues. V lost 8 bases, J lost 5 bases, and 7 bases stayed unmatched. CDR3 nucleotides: TGTGCCAGCGGCCGGGACAGGGATCACGAGCAGTACTTC. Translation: CASGRDRDHEQYF.

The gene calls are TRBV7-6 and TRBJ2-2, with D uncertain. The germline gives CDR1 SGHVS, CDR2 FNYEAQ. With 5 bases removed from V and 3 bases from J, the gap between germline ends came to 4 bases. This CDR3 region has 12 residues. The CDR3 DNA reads TGTGCCAGCAGCACTTACACCGGGGAGCTGTTTTTT. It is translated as CASSTYTGELFF.

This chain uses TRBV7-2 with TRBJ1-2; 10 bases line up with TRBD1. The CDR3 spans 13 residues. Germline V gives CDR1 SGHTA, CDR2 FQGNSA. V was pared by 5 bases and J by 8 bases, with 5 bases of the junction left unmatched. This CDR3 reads CASSRGQGVGYTF. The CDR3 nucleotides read TGTGCCAGCAGCCGCGGACAGGGGGTAGGCTACACCTTC.

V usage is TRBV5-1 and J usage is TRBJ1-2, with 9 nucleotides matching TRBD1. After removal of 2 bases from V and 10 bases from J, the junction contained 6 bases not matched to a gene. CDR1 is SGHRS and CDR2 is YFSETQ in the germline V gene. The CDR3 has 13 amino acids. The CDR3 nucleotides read TGCGCCAGCAGCTTACGGGACAGGGAAGACTACACCTTC. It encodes CASSLRDREDYTF.

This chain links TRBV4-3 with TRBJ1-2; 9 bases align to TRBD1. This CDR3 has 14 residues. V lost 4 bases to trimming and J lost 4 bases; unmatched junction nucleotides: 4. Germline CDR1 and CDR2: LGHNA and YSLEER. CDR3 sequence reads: CASSRGTGSYGYTF. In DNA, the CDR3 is TGCGCCAGCAGCCGAGGGACAGGGTCCTATGGCTACACCTTC.

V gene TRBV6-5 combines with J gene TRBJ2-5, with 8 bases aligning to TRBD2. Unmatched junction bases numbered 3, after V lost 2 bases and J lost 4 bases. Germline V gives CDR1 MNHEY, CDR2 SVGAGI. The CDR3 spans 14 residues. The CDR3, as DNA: TGTGCCAGCAGTTACGACGGGGGGGCAGAGACCCAGTACTTC. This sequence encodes CASSYDGGAETQYF.